This TCR beta chain was observed in a study of T-cell memory formation after mild COVID-19. About the study: There were largely donor-specific TCR clusters. Study results and caveats: The finding that pre-infection memory included some responding clones suggested that cross-reactive memory joined.

TCRdb called the 5' RACE reads again in MiXCR, with one record for every CDR3 protein. The sample shows roughly 260,000 distinct CDR3 sequences, around 15% of them seen only once. As concerns this clonotype: The antigen is undetermined.

V lost 3 bases and J lost 4; bases outside the gene matches: 4. The CDR3 has 14 residues. The germline V gene has CDR1 KGHSH and CDR2 LQKENI. The receptor comes from a man aged 18 to 30 who had mild COVID-19 (a few samples of this study predate the infection). Cell type and time point are not known. The chain combines TRBV18 with TRBJ2-3, with 7 nucleotides matching TRBD2. The sequenced material came from PBMCs or a T cell subset sorted from them (not recorded which). The CDR3 here is CASSPSGDADTQYF. In DNA, the CDR3 is TGTGCCAGCTCACCGAGCGGGGATGCAGATACGCAGTATTTT.